The 18 T cell receptor beta chains presented below share a single source sample, sequenced in a study of long-term antiretroviral therapy in people with HIV. Researchers report immunoSEQ v3.0 was run at survey level. Generated by immunoSEQ multiplex PCR, the TCRdb table keeps only in-frame clones and is missing some. The sample yields about 15,000 clones, 70% to 85% seen once. This material consisted of unsorted PBMCs, taken 1.5 years before starting antiretroviral therapy. Every receptor here comes from a woman between 50 and 59 years old with HIV.

This chain connects TRBV2 to TRBJ1-5; D call uncertain. The CDR3 extends over 12 amino acids. V lost 0 bases and J lost 9, with 6 bases in between. Germline values: CDR1 SNHLY, CDR2 FYNNEI. The CDR3 loop reads CASSEAKRPQHF. CDR3 DNA: TGTGCCAGCAGTGAAGCAAAGCGGCCCCAGCATTTT.

V gene TRBV30 combines with J gene TRBJ2-2; D not certain. V lost 1 base and J 4 bases, leaving 4 bases between the germline ends. The CDR3 spans 12 residues. Per the germline V gene, CDR1 is GTSNPN and CDR2 is SVGIG (reference sequence). CDR3 nucleotides: TGTGCCTGGAGTGGGCCCACCGGGGAGCTGTTTTTT. Protein: CAWSGPTGELFF.

The V and J genes are TRBV7-3 and TRBJ2-2, with TRBD2 matching 15 bases. This CDR3 region has 19 residues. V dropped 8 bases and J dropped 4; count of bases not matched to a gene: 14. The germline V gene has CDR1 SGHTA and CDR2 FQGTGA. CDR3 bases: TGTGCCAGCGCGCTCACAGGACTAGCGGGGGGGCCGGGCACCGGGGAGCTGTTTTTT. It encodes CASALTGLAGGPGTGELFF.

This clone was recorded only once. This chain links TRBV30 with TRBJ2-7; the D is unclear. The V gene lost 5 bases and the J gene lost 6 bases, with 20 bases spanning the gap. CDR1 is GTSNPN, CDR2 SVGIG, per germline (reference sequence). CDR3 length equals 14 residues. CDR3 in amino acids: CAWGEGVWSGEQYF. CDR3 DNA: TGTGCCTGGGGGGAAGGAGTCTGGTCGGGCGAGCAGTACTTC.

The chain couples TRBV5-4 to TRBJ2-7; no firm D call. Trimming stripped 4 bases from V and 2 bases from J, with 10 bases between. The V gene's germline CDR1 is SGHNT and CDR2 YYREEE (reference sequence). CDR3 length equals 13 residues. The CDR3 sequence is CASSPAATYEQYF. In DNA form, the CDR3 reads TGTGCCAGCAGCCCGGCGGCTACCTACGAGCAGTACTTC.

This clone was observed once. The chain joins TRBV29-1 to TRBJ1-4, with 8 bases aligning to TRBD1. The CDR3 is made up of 15 amino acids. The V gene end was trimmed by 0 bases and the J gene end by 7 bases; junction bases not matched to a gene: 7. Germline V CDR1 and CDR2: SQVTM, ANQGSEA. The CDR3 region has the DNA TGCAGCGTTGAAGATCCCCAGGGGGCGGCTGAAAAACTGTTTTTT. Amino acids: CSVEDPQGAAEKLFF.

The table lists this clone with a count of one. The chain employs TRBV4-1 and TRBJ2-7; D is undetermined. The V end lost 2 bases, the J end lost 7 bases, and 12 bases lay between the germline ends. CDR3 length: 13 residues. The germline V gene has CDR1 MGHRA and CDR2 YSYEKL. CDR3 sequence (DNA): TGCGCCAGCAGCCAACTCACTCAGAAAGAGCAGTACTTC. It is translated as CASSQLTQKEQYF.

CDR3 protein: CAWSSRETQYF. The CDR3 DNA is TGTGCCTGGAGTTCCCGGGAGACCCAGTACTTC. The chain links TRBV30 to TRBJ2-5, with D uncertain. V was pared by 2 bases and J by 5 bases, with 6 bases between. The CDR3 totals 11 residues. The germline gives CDR1 GTSNPN, CDR2 SVGIG (reference sequence).

The V call is TRBV4-1, the J call TRBJ1-6; 10 bases align to TRBD1. This CDR3 region has 16 residues. CDR1 is MGHRA, CDR2 YSYEKL, per germline. V trimming: 2 bases; J trimming: 7 bases; junction bases outside the gene matches: 5. Written as DNA, the CDR3 is TGCGCCAGCAGCCAACCTACGGGACAGGGGAATTCACCCCTCCACTTT. Protein: CASSQPTGQGNSPLHF.

This clone was detected once. Written as DNA, the CDR3 is TGTGCCAGGGGGGGCTCTCGATCGAAGGATACGCAGTATTTT. As protein: CARGGSRSKDTQYF. The chain joins TRBV2 to TRBJ2-3; D possibly uses TRBD1 or TRBD2 (6 bases each). Trimming pared 9 bases from V and 6 bases from J, leaving 19 bases between. Germline CDR1 is SNHLY and CDR2 is FYNNEI. The CDR3 runs to 14 residues. The full variable domain, its missing parts supplied by reference TRBV2 and TRBJ2-3, is EPEVTQTPSHQVTQMGQEVILRCVPISNHLYFYWYRQILGQKVEFLVSFYNNEISEKSEIFDDQFSVERPDGSNFTLKIRSTKLEDSAMYFCARGGSRSKDTQYFGPGTRLTVL.

For the CDR3, the DNA is TGTGCCAGCAGTTTTATGGACACCCGACCTCTAATCCACACCGGGGAGCTGTTTTTT. Protein sequence: CASSFMDTRPLIHTGELFF. This chain connects TRBV28 to TRBJ2-2; maybe TRBD1 (5 bases). Germline V gives CDR1 MDHEN, CDR2 SYDVKM. The germline V and J ends were trimmed by 3 bases and 3 bases, with 23 bases remaining between them. This CDR3 comprises 19 residues.

The V gene is TRBV11-2, the J gene TRBJ1-4, with 8 bases matching TRBD1. Germline V gene data show CDR1 as SGHAT and CDR2 as FQNNGV. The V segment lost 3 bases and the J segment 7 bases; nucleotides outside the gene matches: 7. CDR3 length: 15 residues. The CDR3 coding sequence is TGTGCCAGCAGCTTGACCAGGGGGCAGGGTGAAAAACTGTTTTTT. This codes for CASSLTRGQGEKLFF.

The chain couples TRBV28 to TRBJ1-5; 7 bases are shared with TRBD1. The CDR3 covers 15 residues. In germline, CDR1 is MDHEN, CDR2 SYDVKM. Trimming cost V 3 bases and J 7 bases; bases outside gene matches: 9. Written as DNA, the CDR3 is TGTGCCAGCAGTTTTCGCAGGGCAGGGGGGCAGCCCCAGCATTTT. Its protein is CASSFRRAGGQPQHF.

CDR3 region: CASSQGYTGELFF. The CDR3, as DNA: TGTGCCAGCAGCCAGGGCTACACCGGGGAGCTGTTTTTT. The chain carries TRBV14 and TRBJ2-2; no firm D call. Trimming removed 3 bases at V and 3 bases at J, with 5 bases between. This CDR3 comprises 13 residues. The V gene's germline CDR1 is SGHDN and CDR2 FVKESK.

J is TRBJ1-1 and V is TRBV4-1; D uncertain. The CDR3 is made up of 14 amino acids. From germline, CDR1 is MGHRA and CDR2 YSYEKL. V lost 1 base, J lost 5 bases, and 11 bases lay in between. The CDR3 nucleotides are TGCGCCAGCAGCCAAGTCGGCTCGCGGACTGAAGCTTTCTTT. Translating it yields CASSQVGSRTEAFF.

The V call is TRBV7-6, the J call TRBJ2-5, with TRBD2 matching 7 bases. From germline, CDR1 is SGHVS and CDR2 FNYEAQ. The V and J ends lost 6 bases and 2 bases, in that order; junction bases with no gene match: 6. This CDR3 has 14 amino acids. The CDR3 DNA reads TGTGCCAGCAGTGCCCTGGGAGGGCAAGAGACCCAGTACTTC. Translation: CASSALGGQETQYF. Full variable domain (missing parts from reference TRBV7-6 and TRBJ2-5): GAGVSQSPRYKVTKRGQDVALRCDPISGHVSLYWYRQALGQGPEFLTYFNYEAQQDKSGLPNDRFSAERPEGSISTLTIQRTEQRDSAMYRCASSALGGQETQYFGPGTRLLVL.

V gene TRBV7-8 combines with J gene TRBJ2-5; D is unclear. The germline gives CDR1 SGHVS, CDR2 FQNEAQ. Trimming stripped 5 bases from V and 3 bases from J, with 13 bases between. The CDR3 totals 14 residues. For the CDR3, the DNA is TGTGCCAGCAGCCTTGACACCAGGAAAGAGACCCAGTACTTC. Protein: CASSLDTRKETQYF.

In its sample, this clone ranks as medium-sized. The chain joins TRBV5-1 to TRBJ1-5; 8 bases match TRBD1. The V segment lost 4 bases and the J segment 5 bases; nucleotides outside the gene matches: 2. The CDR3 is 13 residues long. From germline, CDR1 is SGHRS and CDR2 YFSETQ. The CDR3 DNA sequence: TGCGCCAGCAGCATGACAGGGGATCAGCCCCAGCATTTT. Translated, it gives CASSMTGDQPQHF.